The clone carrying this T cell receptor beta chain was counted ten times or more. MiXCR, run by TCRdb on the reads, gives a single entry per CDR3 protein. The sample lists fewer than 550,000 distinct CDR3 sequences, roughly 10% seen once, with roughly a tenth in the top ten. This sample is drawn from a study of T cell repertoires in cytomegalovirus infection. For the study at large: The public TCR beta signatures pointed to both CMV infection and matching HLA type.

Losses at the gene ends were 7 bases for V and 0 bases for J; bases not matched to a gene: 15. CDR3 length equals 18 residues. The germline V gene encodes CDR1 SGHVS and CDR2 FQNEAQ. The sample consisted of PBMCs. The source is a human donor in good health (CMV status not recorded). Some clones in this sample may be carry-over from other donors' samples. The chain recombines TRBV7-8 with TRBJ2-5; 9 nucleotides agree with TRBD2. The CDR3 spells CASTSTELAGPYQETQYF. The CDR3 DNA reads TGTGCCAGCACCTCTACGGAGCTAGCGGGACCGTACCAAGAGACCCAGTACTTC.